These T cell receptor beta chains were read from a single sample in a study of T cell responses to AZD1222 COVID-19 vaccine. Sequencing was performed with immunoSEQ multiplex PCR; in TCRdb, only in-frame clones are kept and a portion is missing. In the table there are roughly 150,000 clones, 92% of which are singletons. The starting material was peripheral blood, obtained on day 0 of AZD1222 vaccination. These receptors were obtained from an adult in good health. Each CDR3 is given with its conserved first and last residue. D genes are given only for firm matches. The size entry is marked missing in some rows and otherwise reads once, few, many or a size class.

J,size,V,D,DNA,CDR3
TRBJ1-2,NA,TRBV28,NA,TGTGCCAGCAGTTTATCCCCGGGACCCTATGGCTACACCTTC,CASSLSPGPYGYTF
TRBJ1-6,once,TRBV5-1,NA,TGCGCCAGCAGTTTGGGATTACAGGAGGGAAATTCACCCCTCCACTTT,CASSLGLQEGNSPLHF
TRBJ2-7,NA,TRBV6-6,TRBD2,TGTGCCAGCAGTATAGCGGGAGTTTACTACGAGCAGTACTTC,CASSIAGVYYEQYF
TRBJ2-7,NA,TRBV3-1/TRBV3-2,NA,TGTGCCAGCAGCCAAGTGCATTGGAGCTCCTACGAGCAGTACTTC,CASSQVHWSSYEQYF
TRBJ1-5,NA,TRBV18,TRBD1,TGTGCCAGCTCCCCCGGGACAGACTACAATCAGCCCCAGCATTTT,CASSPGTDYNQPQHF
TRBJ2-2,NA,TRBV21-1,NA,TGTGCCAGCAGCAAGGCGCGTTTGAACACCGGGGAGCTGTTTTTT,CASSKARLNTGELFF
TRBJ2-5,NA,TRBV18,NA,TGTGCCAGCTCACCAAAAGAGACCCAGTACTTC,CASSPKETQYF
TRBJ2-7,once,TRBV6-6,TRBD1,TGTGCCGGGGCAACGGGACAGGGGGCCGACGAGCAGTACTTC,CAGATGQGADEQYF
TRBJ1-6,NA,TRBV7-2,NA,TGTGCCAGCAGCTTCCGGGGCGTTGAGATCCTCCACTTT,CASSFRGVEILHF
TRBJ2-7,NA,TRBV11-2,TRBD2,TGTGCCAGCAGCTTAGCGTTTCGGAGCGGGAGGCTCAACGAGCAGTACTTC,CASSLAFRSGRLNEQYF
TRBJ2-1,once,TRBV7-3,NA,TGTGCCAGCAGCTGGGACTTGGGCTCCTACAATGAGCAGTTCTTC,CASSWDLGSYNEQFF
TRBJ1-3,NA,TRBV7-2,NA,TGTGCCAGCAGCTTCTCAGGGATGGGTGGAAACACCATATATTTT,CASSFSGMGGNTIYF
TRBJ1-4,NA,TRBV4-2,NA,TGTGCCAGCAGCCCAATCTCCAGGGGCTCTAATGAAAAACTGTTTTTT,CASSPISRGSNEKLFF
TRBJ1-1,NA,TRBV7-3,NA,TGTGCCAGCAGCTCCGGAATTGAAGCTTTCTTT,CASSSGIEAFF
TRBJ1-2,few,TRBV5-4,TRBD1,TGTGCCAGCACCCACACAGGGGAAAGAGGCTACACCTTC,CASTHTGERGYTF
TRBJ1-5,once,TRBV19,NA,TGTGCCAGTAGTAGGACAGACAATCAGCCCCAGCATTTT,CASSRTDNQPQHF
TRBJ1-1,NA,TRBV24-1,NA,TGTGCCACCAGTGATTGGGGACTTGAAGCTTTCTTT,CATSDWGLEAFF
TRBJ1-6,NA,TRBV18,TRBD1,TGTGCCAGCTCGCCGGACAGGATCTATAATTCACCCCTCCACTTT,CASSPDRIYNSPLHF
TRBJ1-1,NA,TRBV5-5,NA,TGTGCCAGTACCGACAGGAACACTGAAGCTTTCTTT,CASTDRNTEAFF
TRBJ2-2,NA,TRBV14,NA,TGTGCCAGCAGCCAAGGGTCCAGGGGATACACCGGGGAGCTGTTTTTT,CASSQGSRGYTGELFF
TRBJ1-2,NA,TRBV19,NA,TGTGCCAGTAGTATATCCGACTCGACTGGCTACACCTTC,CASSISDSTGYTF
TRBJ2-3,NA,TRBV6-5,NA,TGTGCCAGCAGTTACTCAGCAAGGCTAGGCACAGATACGCAGTATTTT,CASSYSARLGTDTQYF
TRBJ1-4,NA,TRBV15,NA,TGTGCCACCAGCGCCGCGAGGGGGGAAGGAAAACTGTTTTTT,CATSAARGEGKLFF
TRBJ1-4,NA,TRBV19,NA,TGTGCCAGTAGTATGCCCGCTGCTGGGGATGAAAAACTGTTTTTT,CASSMPAAGDEKLFF
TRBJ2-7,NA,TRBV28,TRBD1,TGTGCCAGGACGGACAGGAGCTCCTACGAGCAGTACTTC,CARTDRSSYEQYF
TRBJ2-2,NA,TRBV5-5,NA,TGTGCCAGCAGCTTCGGTACAGAGAACACCGGGGAGCTGTTTTTT,CASSFGTENTGELFF
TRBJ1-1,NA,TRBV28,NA,TGTGCCAGCATCCCCTCCGGCACCACTGAAGCTTTCTTT,CASIPSGTTEAFF
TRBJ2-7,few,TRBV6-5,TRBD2,TGTGCCAGCAGTTACTCGAGCCTAGCGGCCTCCTACGAGCAGTACTTC,CASSYSSLAASYEQYF
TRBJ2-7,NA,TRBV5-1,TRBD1,TGCGCCAGCAGCTCACCGGGACAGAGCTACGAGCAGTACTTC,CASSSPGQSYEQYF
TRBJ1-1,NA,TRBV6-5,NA,TGTGCCAGCAGTTACGAGAGGAGAACTGAAGCTTTCTTT,CASSYERRTEAFF
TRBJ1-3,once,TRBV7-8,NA,TGTGCCAGCAGCGCAAACGGAAACACCATATATTTT,CASSANGNTIYF
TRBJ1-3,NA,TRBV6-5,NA,TGTGCCAGCAGCGGGGGGACCGTCTCTGGAAACACCATATATTTT,CASSGGTVSGNTIYF
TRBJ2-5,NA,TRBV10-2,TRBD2,TGCGCCAGCAGTGAGCTAGCGGGGGTCCAAGAGACCCAGTACTTC,CASSELAGVQETQYF
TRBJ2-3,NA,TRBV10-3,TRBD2,TGTGCCATCAGTGAGATGGCGGGGGTTTTCACAGATACGCAGTATTTT,CAISEMAGVFTDTQYF
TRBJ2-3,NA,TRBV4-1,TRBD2,TGCGCCAGCAGCCAATACACACCGGGACTAGCGGGGCCCAGCACAGATACGCAGTATTTT,CASSQYTPGLAGPSTDTQYF